One sample yielded the 20 T cell receptor beta chains listed below, sequenced in a study of T cell changes during pregnancy in multiple sclerosis. Clones were sequenced by immunoSEQ multiplex PCR, and TCRdb holds only the in-frame ones, with some missing. The sample lists 66,000 or so clones; roughly 90% were seen once. The sequencing used CD8+ T cells from peripheral blood mononuclear cells, collected before pregnancy. Receptors originate from a female donor with multiple sclerosis, enrolled in a pregnancy study.

The rearrangement joins TRBV15 to TRBJ2-3, with 14 bases lining up with TRBD2. The length of the CDR3 is 18 residues. V lost 4 bases to trimming and J lost 2 bases; unmatched junction nucleotides: 8. Germline CDR1 LNHNV, CDR2 YYDKDF (reference sequence). CDR3 sequence reads: CATSTGLAGEALTDTQYF. The CDR3 nucleotides read TGTGCCACCAGCACGGGACTAGCGGGGGAGGCTCTCACAGATACGCAGTATTTT.

This clone was seen a single time. The chain joins TRBV27 to TRBJ2-5; TRBD1 matches 7 bases. This CDR3 is 16 amino acids long. J gave up 1 base and V 0 bases, and 5 bases lay outside the gene matches. Germline V CDR1 and CDR2: MNHEY, SMNVEV (reference sequence). CDR3 amino acids: CASSLSGTASQETQYF. The CDR3 DNA reads as TGTGCCAGCAGTTTATCGGGGACAGCAAGCCAAGAGACCCAGTACTTC.

This chain joins TRBV6-5 and TRBJ1-5, with D maybe TRBD1 (5 bases). Trimming removed 7 bases from V and 6 bases from J, with 13 bases in between. CDR1 is MNHEY, CDR2 SVGAGI, per germline. The length of the CDR3 is 13 residues. The CDR3, as DNA: TGTGCCAGCACCCCGGGGGGAGGTCAGCCCCAGCATTTT. Amino acid sequence: CASTPGGGQPQHF.

The V call is TRBV30, the J call TRBJ1-5; maybe TRBD1 (6 bases). Germline CDR1 GTSNPN, CDR2 SVGIG (reference sequence). This CDR3 spans 9 amino acids. CDR3 sequence reads: CAGGQPQHF. The CDR3 DNA reads as TGTGCAGGGGGACAGCCCCAGCATTTT.

V gene TRBV7-6 combines with J gene TRBJ2-1, with D possibly matching TRBD2 (6 bases). The ends were cut back, 4 bases at V and 7 bases at J, with 11 bases in the middle. The V gene's germline CDR1 is SGHVS and CDR2 FNYEAQ. This CDR3 spans 13 amino acids. CDR3 in DNA: TGTGCCAGCAGCTCAGGCGGGAAGAATGAGCAGTTCTTC. It specifies CASSSGGKNEQFF.

V gene TRBV25-1 combines with J gene TRBJ1-6; tentatively, D is TRBD1 (5 bases). The CDR3 extends over 13 amino acids. Germline V lookup: CDR1 MGHDK, CDR2 SYGVNS. Trimming removed 4 bases at V and 7 bases at J, with 8 bases between. The DNA of the CDR3 is TGTGCCAGCAGTGCACAGGAGAATTCACCCCTCCACTTT. The encoded protein is CASSAQENSPLHF.

The chain recombines TRBV2 with TRBJ1-6; TRBD1 agrees at 8 bases. Germline V gene sequence: CDR1 SNHLY, CDR2 FYNNEI. The CDR3 consists of 15 residues. Trimming at V came to 7 bases and at J to 3 bases, leaving 5 bases not matched to a gene. This chain's CDR3 is CASIPGQDYNSPLHF. The CDR3 nucleotides are TGTGCCAGCATCCCGGGACAGGACTATAATTCACCCCTCCACTTT.

The V gene is TRBV27, the J gene TRBJ1-1; unclear D gene. V lost 2 bases, J lost 7 bases, and 11 bases lay in between. Germline-derived CDR1 and CDR2 are MNHEY and SMNVEV (reference sequence). The CDR3 spans 13 residues. CDR3 sequence (DNA): TGTGCCAGCAGTTTAAGCTACGGGAGTGAAGCTTTCTTT. It encodes CASSLSYGSEAFF.

This clone was counted only a few times. The chain uses TRBV6-1 and TRBJ1-1; no clear D. With 3 bases removed from V and 1 base from J, the gap between germline ends came to 9 bases. The CDR3 totals 14 residues. Germline assignment: CDR1 MNHNS and CDR2 SASEGT. The chain's CDR3 is CASSEIPGNTEAFF. CDR3 nucleotides: TGTGCCAGCAGTGAGATTCCGGGGAACACTGAAGCTTTCTTT.

This clone has a single count. CDR3 loop: CASSKKPSRDRVTEQYF. As DNA, the CDR3 is TGTGCCAGCAGCAAAAAACCCAGCCGGGACAGGGTAACCGAGCAGTACTTC. The chain employs TRBV21-1 and TRBJ2-7; TRBD1, the table's D call, lacks a check against the DNA. TRBV21-1 is a pseudogene. The CDR3 is 17 amino acids.

The sample holds a few counts of this clone. This rearrangement joins TRBV9 to TRBJ1-2; 7 positions match TRBD1. CDR3 length equals 17 residues. The V gene end was trimmed by 3 bases and the J gene end by 4 bases; junction bases not matched to a gene: 15. Looked up from germline, CDR1 is SGDLS and CDR2 is YYNGEE. CDR3 nucleotide sequence: TGTGCCAGCAGCGACAACCGGGACAGACAGTTCCCCTATGGCTACACCTTC. Its protein is CASSDNRDRQFPYGYTF.

CDR3 in amino acids: CATSQPTGRDSDTQYF. The CDR3 DNA reads TGTGCCACCAGCCAACCGACAGGGAGAGACTCAGATACGCAGTATTTT. The chain couples TRBV15 to TRBJ2-3, with TRBD1 identical over 7 bases. Per germline, CDR1 LNHNV and CDR2 YYDKDF (reference sequence). The trim removed 5 bases at V and 4 bases at J, leaving 12 bases unmatched. The CDR3 sequence is 16 residues long. Based on the CDR3 plus reference TRBV15 and TRBJ2-3, the full variable domain is DAMVIQNPRYQVTQFGKPVTLSCSQTLNHNVMYWYQQKSSQAPKLLFHYYDKDFNNEADTPDNFQSRRPNTSFCFLDIRSPGLGDTAMYLCATSQPTGRDSDTQYFGPGTRLTVL.

The chain recombines TRBV2 with TRBJ1-3, with no clear D. This CDR3 is built from 15 residues. The germline CDR1 and CDR2 sequences are SNHLY and FYNNEI. Trimming pared 3 bases from V and 0 bases from J, leaving 9 bases between. CDR3 sequence reads: CASSDSGFSGNTIYF. In nucleotides, the CDR3 is TGTGCCAGCAGTGATTCGGGGTTCTCTGGAAACACCATATATTTT.

The rearrangement uses TRBV10-2 and TRBJ2-2; no firm D call. V lost 0 bases and J 6 bases, leaving 8 bases between the germline ends. Germline V gene sequence: CDR1 WSHSY, CDR2 SAAADI. The CDR3 spans 14 residues. The CDR3 loop is CASSESMAPGELFF. For the CDR3, the DNA is TGCGCCAGCAGTGAGTCGATGGCTCCCGGGGAGCTGTTTTTT.

This sequence joins TRBV6-5 and TRBJ2-7; 7 nucleotides match TRBD2. CDR3 size: 13 residues. V dropped 6 bases and J dropped 6; count of bases not matched to a gene: 8. Germline values: CDR1 MNHEY, CDR2 SVGAGI. CDR3 protein: CASRSGTISEQYF. The CDR3 DNA reads as TGTGCCAGCAGATCCGGGACTATCTCCGAGCAGTACTTC.

This sequence joins TRBV5-6 and TRBJ2-7, with D perhaps matching TRBD1 (6 bases). The CDR3 extends over 13 amino acids. Germline values: CDR1 SGHDT, CDR2 YYEEEE. V gave up 5 bases and J gave up 3 bases, with 12 bases separating them. CDR3 in amino acids: CASRPGHSYEQYF. CDR3 bases: TGTGCCAGCAGACCGGGACACAGCTACGAGCAGTACTTC.

J is TRBJ2-3 and V is TRBV27; D perhaps matches TRBD2 (6 bases). This CDR3 comprises 13 residues. Trimming removed 6 bases at V and 11 bases at J, with 18 bases between. From germline, CDR1 is MNHEY and CDR2 SMNVEV (reference sequence). The CDR3 here is CASSPQRGAEQYF. As DNA, the CDR3 is TGTGCCAGCAGCCCACAACGCGGGGCGGAGCAGTATTTT.

The chain is built from TRBV29-1 and TRBJ2-3; maybe TRBD2 (5 bases). V lost 3 bases, J lost 2 bases, and 12 bases lay in between. Germline CDR1 SQVTM, CDR2 ANQGSEA. The CDR3 has 14 residues. Here the CDR3 DNA reads TGCAGCGTTGATGGAGGAGCCGACACAGATACGCAGTATTTT. Protein sequence: CSVDGGADTDTQYF.

The chain recombines TRBV5-6 with TRBJ2-1, with 9 bases aligning to TRBD2. This CDR3 region has 14 residues. Germline CDR1 and CDR2: SGHDT and YYEEEE. With V trimmed by 2 bases and J by 8 bases, 5 bases remained unmatched. CDR3 residues: CASSLGGGAYEQFF. CDR3 coding DNA: TGTGCCAGCAGCTTAGGCGGGGGGGCATATGAGCAGTTCTTC.

This clone was detected once. The J gene is TRBJ2-7, the V gene TRBV6-5; the match to TRBD2 covers 10 bases. The CDR3 contains 14 residues. With 0 bases clipped from V and 6 bases from J, the junction kept 2 bases outside the gene matches. Looked up from germline, CDR1 is MNHEY and CDR2 is SVGAGI. The CDR3 nucleotides read TGTGCCAGCAGTTACTCAGCGGGGGGGCTCGAGCAGTACTTC. Translated, it gives CASSYSAGGLEQYF.